The 11 T cell receptor beta chains below were found in one sample sequenced in a study of blood T cell repertoires in COVID-19. The repertoire was sequenced with immunoSEQ multiplex PCR; TCRdb's copy has only in-frame clones and lacks some. The data show tens of thousands of clones, more than 75% seen once. Sequenced sample: peripheral blood. The source is a woman aged 70 to 79 with acute or convalescent COVID-19.

The chain employs TRBV11-3 and TRBJ2-5; the match to TRBD2 covers 9 bases. This CDR3 is built from 15 residues. V was pared by 6 bases and J by 5 bases, with 10 bases of the junction left unmatched. Germline V lookup: CDR1 SGHNT, CDR2 YENEEA. In nucleotides, the CDR3 is TGTGCCAGCAGTCTAGGCGGGACTAGCCGTGAGACCCAGTACTTC. Translation gives CASSLGGTSRETQYF.

This sequence joins TRBV30 and TRBJ2-5, with TRBD2 matching 7 bases. CDR1 and CDR2 (germline): GTSNPN, SVGIG (reference sequence). V trimming: 1 base; J trimming: 5 bases; junction bases outside the gene matches: 4. CDR3 length: 13 residues. CDR3 DNA sequence: TGTGCCTGGAGTGGCGGGAGTGGGGAGACCCAGTACTTC. It codes for CAWSGGSGETQYF.

The gene calls are TRBV18 and TRBJ1-3; 11 positions match TRBD1. Trimming at V came to 4 bases and at J to 0 bases, leaving 8 bases not matched to a gene. In germline, CDR1 is KGHSH, CDR2 LQKENI. The CDR3 is 18 amino acids. The chain's CDR3 is CASSLIWDRGVSGNTIYF. The CDR3, as DNA: TGTGCCAGCTCACTTATTTGGGACAGGGGGGTCTCTGGAAACACCATATATTTT.

The chain is built from TRBV7-9 and TRBJ2-3; 7 nucleotides line up with TRBD1. This CDR3 has 15 amino acids. The V gene end was trimmed by 3 bases and the J gene end by 5 bases; junction bases not matched to a gene: 8. CDR1 is SEHNR and CDR2 is FQNEAQ in the germline V gene (reference sequence). For the CDR3, the DNA is TGTGCCAGCAGCTTGGTCACAGGGGTAGTAGATACGCAGTATTTT. Protein product: CASSLVTGVVDTQYF.

The genes are TRBV7-8 and TRBJ1-3; perhaps TRBD1 as D (5 bases). Trimming left V 1 base short and J 1 base short, with 8 bases between. The CDR3 length is 15 residues. Germline lookup yields CDR1 SGHVS and CDR2 FQNEAQ. CDR3 sequence reads: CASSLVAGSGNTIYF. CDR3 sequence (DNA): TGTGCCAGCAGCTTAGTGGCAGGGTCTGGAAACACCATATATTTT.

The chain has TRBV4-1 and TRBJ2-7, with 10 positions matching TRBD1. This CDR3 is built from 15 residues. V trimming: 4 bases; J trimming: 0 bases; junction bases outside the gene matches: 3. Looked up from germline, CDR1 is MGHRA and CDR2 is YSYEKL. The CDR3 loop reads CASSRRTGGSYEQYV. For the CDR3, the DNA is TGCGCCAGCAGCCGCAGGACAGGGGGCTCCTACGAGCAGTACGTC.

V gene TRBV7-9 combines with J gene TRBJ2-5, with 9 bases fitting TRBD2. Germline CDR1 SEHNR, CDR2 FQNEAQ (reference sequence). The CDR3 loop spans 14 amino acids. V gave up 5 bases and J gave up 5 bases; unmatched junction bases: 6. CDR3 amino acids: CASSVGLAYETQYF. CDR3 bases: TGTGCCAGCAGCGTTGGACTAGCGTACGAGACCCAGTACTTC.

V usage is TRBV11-2 and J usage is TRBJ2-5, with a possible D match to TRBD2 (6 bases). This CDR3 is built from 14 residues. Germline CDR1 and CDR2: SGHAT and FQNNGV. Trimming shortened V by 5 bases and J by 5 bases, and 15 bases separated the two germline ends. CDR3 nucleotides: TGTGCCAGCAGCCCTAGCGCCGGTTGGGAGACCCAGTACTTC. As protein: CASSPSAGWETQYF. Combining the CDR3 with reference TRBV11-2 and TRBJ2-5 gives the whole variable domain EAGVAQSPRYKIIEKRQSVAFWCNPISGHATLYWYQQILGQGPKLLIQFQNNGVVDDSQLPKDRFSAERLKGVDSTLKIQPAKLEDSAVYLCASSPSAGWETQYFGPGTRLLVL.

V gene TRBV11-3 combines with J gene TRBJ2-3; 8 bases are shared with TRBD2. Germline V gene sequence: CDR1 SGHNT, CDR2 YENEEA. The junction had 17 bases not matched to a gene; V was cut back by 5 bases and J by 4 bases. The CDR3 is 18 residues long. The chain's CDR3 is CASSPQERERRAPDTQYF. Written as DNA, the CDR3 is TGTGCCAGCAGCCCCCAAGAGCGGGAGCGTCGTGCACCAGATACGCAGTATTTT.

The chain couples TRBV24-1 to TRBJ1-1; 8 nucleotides align to TRBD1. The germline gives CDR1 KGHDR, CDR2 SFDVKD. This CDR3 is built from 15 residues. V lost 2 bases to trimming and J lost 3 bases; unmatched junction nucleotides: 4. CDR3 in DNA: TGTGCCACCAGTGATTCGACAGGGGTTTACACTGAAGCTTTCTTT. Translation gives CATSDSTGVYTEAFF.

This clone was recorded only once. V gene TRBV6-5 combines with J gene TRBJ2-2; TRBD2 is a possible D gene (6 bases). The V end lost 7 bases, the J end lost 0 bases, and 12 bases lay between the germline ends. The germline gives CDR1 MNHEY, CDR2 SVGAGI. This CDR3 contains 15 residues. The CDR3 region is CASTHRGTNTGELFF. In nucleotides, the CDR3 is TGTGCCAGCACCCACCGGGGGACGAACACCGGGGAGCTGTTTTTT.